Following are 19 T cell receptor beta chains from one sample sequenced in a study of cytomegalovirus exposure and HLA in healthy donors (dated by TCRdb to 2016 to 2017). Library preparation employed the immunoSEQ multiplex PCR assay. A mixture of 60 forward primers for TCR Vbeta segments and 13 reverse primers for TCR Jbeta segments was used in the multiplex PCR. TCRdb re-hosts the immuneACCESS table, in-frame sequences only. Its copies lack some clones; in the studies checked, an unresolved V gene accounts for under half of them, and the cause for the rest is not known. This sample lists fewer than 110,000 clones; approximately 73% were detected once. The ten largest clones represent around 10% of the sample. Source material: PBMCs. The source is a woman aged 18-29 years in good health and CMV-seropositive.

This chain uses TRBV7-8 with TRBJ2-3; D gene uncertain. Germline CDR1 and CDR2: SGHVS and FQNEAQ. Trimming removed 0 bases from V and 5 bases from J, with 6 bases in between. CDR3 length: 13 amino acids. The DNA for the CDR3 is TGTGCCAGCAGCTTAGCGGCCCGAGATACGCAGTATTTT. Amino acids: CASSLAARDTQYF.

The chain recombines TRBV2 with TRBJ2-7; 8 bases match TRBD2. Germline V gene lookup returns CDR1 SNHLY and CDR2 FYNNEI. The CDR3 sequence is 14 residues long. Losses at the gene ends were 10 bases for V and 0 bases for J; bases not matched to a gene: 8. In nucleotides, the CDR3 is TGTGCCATCCCGCGCGGGGGGAGCTCCTACGAGCAGTACTTC. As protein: CAIPRGGSSYEQYF.

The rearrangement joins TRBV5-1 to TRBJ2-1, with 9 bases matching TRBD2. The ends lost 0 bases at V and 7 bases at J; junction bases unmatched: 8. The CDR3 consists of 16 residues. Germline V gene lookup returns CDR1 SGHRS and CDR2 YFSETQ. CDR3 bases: TGCGCCAGCAGCTTGGGGGCTAGCGGGATAATGAATGAGCAGTTCTTC. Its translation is CASSLGASGIMNEQFF.

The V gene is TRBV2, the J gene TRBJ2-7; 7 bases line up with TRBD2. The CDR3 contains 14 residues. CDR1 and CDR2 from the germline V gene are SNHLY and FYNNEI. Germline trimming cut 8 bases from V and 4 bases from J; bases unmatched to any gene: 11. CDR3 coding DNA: TGTGCCAGCGGCTGGGGGACTAACGAATACGAGCAGTACTTC. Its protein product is CASGWGTNEYEQYF.

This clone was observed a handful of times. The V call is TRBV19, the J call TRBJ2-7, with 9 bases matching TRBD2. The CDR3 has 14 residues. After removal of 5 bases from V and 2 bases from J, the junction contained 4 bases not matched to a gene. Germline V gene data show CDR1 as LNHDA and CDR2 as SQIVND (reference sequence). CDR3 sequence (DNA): TGTGCCAGTAGTGCCGCTAGCGGGACCTACGAGCAGTACTTC. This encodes CASSAASGTYEQYF.

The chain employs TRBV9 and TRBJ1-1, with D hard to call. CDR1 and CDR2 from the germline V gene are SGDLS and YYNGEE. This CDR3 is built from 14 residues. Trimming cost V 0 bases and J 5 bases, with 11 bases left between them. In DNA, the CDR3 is TGTGCCAGCAGCGTAGACCCGCGGCAGACTGAAGCTTTCTTT. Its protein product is CASSVDPRQTEAFF.

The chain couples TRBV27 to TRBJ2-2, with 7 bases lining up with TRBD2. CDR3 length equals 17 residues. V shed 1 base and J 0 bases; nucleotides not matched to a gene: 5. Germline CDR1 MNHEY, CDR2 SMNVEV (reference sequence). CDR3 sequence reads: CASSLYPGGANTGELFF. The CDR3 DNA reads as TGTGCCAGCAGTTTATACCCGGGAGGCGCGAACACCGGGGAGCTGTTTTTT.

The CDR3 DNA reads TGTGCCTGGAGTGCCGGACTAGCGGAAAAAGAGACCCAGTACTTC. Its protein is CAWSAGLAEKETQYF. This chain uses TRBV30 with TRBJ2-5; 10 bases map to TRBD2. The J segment lost 3 bases and the V segment lost 1 base, leaving 5 bases of the junction unmatched. The CDR3 runs to 15 residues. From germline, CDR1 is GTSNPN and CDR2 SVGIG (reference sequence). The full variable domain, in which reference TRBV30 and TRBJ2-5 provide the parts outside the CDR3, is SQTIHQWPATLVQPVGSPLSLECTVEGTSNPNLYWYRQAAGRGLQLLFYSVGIGQISSEVPQNLSASRPQDRQFILSSKKLLLSDSGFYLCAWSAGLAEKETQYFGPGTRLLVL.

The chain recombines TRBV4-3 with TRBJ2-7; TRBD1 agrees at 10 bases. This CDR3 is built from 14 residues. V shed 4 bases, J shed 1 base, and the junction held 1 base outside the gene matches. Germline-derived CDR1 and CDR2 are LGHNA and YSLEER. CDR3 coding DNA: TGCGCCAGCAGCCGGACAGGGGGGTCCTACGAGCAGTACTTC. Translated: CASSRTGGSYEQYF.

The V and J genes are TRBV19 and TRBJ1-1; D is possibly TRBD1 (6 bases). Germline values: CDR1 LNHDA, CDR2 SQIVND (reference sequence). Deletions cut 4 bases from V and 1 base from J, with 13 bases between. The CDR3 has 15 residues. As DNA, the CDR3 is TGTGCCAGTAGTAGGACCGGGGACAAGAACACTGAAGCTTTCTTT. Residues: CASSRTGDKNTEAFF.

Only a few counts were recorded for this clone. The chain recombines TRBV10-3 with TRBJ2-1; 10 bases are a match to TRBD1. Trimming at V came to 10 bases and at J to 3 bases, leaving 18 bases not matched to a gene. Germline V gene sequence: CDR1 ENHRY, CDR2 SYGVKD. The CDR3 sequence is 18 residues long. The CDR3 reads CATATDRGLVADYNEQFF. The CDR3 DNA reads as TGTGCCACAGCAACAGACAGGGGGCTTGTAGCGGACTACAATGAGCAGTTCTTC.

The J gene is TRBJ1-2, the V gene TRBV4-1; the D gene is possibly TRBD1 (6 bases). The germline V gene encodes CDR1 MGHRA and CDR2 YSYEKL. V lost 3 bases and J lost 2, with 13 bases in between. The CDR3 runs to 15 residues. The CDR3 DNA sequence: TGCGCCAGCAGCCACTCGGGGGGCCTCAACTATGGCTACACCTTC. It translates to CASSHSGGLNYGYTF.

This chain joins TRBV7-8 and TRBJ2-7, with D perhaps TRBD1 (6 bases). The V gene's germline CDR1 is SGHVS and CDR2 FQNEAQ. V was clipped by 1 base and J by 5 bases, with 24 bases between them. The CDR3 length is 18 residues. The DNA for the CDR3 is TGTGCCAGCAGCTTAGGGCAGGGGTCTCGCAGGGGTATCAACGAGCAGTACTTC. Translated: CASSLGQGSRRGINEQYF.

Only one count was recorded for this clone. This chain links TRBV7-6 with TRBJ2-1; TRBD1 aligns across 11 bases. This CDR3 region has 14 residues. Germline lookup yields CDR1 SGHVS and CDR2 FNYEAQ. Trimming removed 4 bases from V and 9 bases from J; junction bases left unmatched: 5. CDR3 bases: TGTGCCAGCAGCTCCGGACAGGGGGCGGGTGAGCAGTTCTTC. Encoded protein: CASSSGQGAGEQFF.

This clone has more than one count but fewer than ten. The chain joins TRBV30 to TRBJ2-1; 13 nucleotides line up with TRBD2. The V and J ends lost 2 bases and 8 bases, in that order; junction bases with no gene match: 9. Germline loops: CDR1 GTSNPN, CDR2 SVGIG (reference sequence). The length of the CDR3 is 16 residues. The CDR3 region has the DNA TGTGCCTGGAGTCCCGGACTAGCGGGAGCGGGCGATGAGCAGTTCTTC. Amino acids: CAWSPGLAGAGDEQFF.

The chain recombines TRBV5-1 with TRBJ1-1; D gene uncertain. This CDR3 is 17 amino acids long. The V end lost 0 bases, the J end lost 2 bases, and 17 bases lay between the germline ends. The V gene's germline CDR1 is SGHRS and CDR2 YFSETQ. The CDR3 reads CASSLAVEALRNTEAFF. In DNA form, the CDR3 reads TGCGCCAGCAGCTTGGCCGTGGAGGCACTTCGAAACACTGAAGCTTTCTTT.

CDR3 amino acids: CASSLDGTEAFF. CDR3 bases: TGTGCCAGCAGCTTAGACGGCACTGAAGCTTTCTTT. The rearrangement links TRBV11-2 to TRBJ1-1; D is undetermined. Germline-derived CDR1 and CDR2 are SGHAT and FQNNGV. V lost 0 bases and J lost 4, with 3 bases in between. The CDR3 covers 12 residues. The entire variable domain, with the rest obtained from reference TRBV11-2 and TRBJ1-1, is as follows: EAGVAQSPRYKIIEKRQSVAFWCNPISGHATLYWYQQILGQGPKLLIQFQNNGVVDDSQLPKDRFSAERLKGVDSTLKIQPAKLEDSAVYLCASSLDGTEAFFGQGTRLTVV.

CDR3 sequence reads: CASSLGGRASSNEQFF. As DNA, the CDR3 is TGTGCCAGCAGTTTAGGCGGGAGGGCCTCAAGCAATGAGCAGTTCTTC. The rearrangement links TRBV27 to TRBJ2-1; TRBD2 matches 9 bases. Germline lookup yields CDR1 MNHEY and CDR2 SMNVEV (reference sequence). CDR3 length: 16 amino acids. V was clipped by 2 bases and J by 6 bases; unmatched bases: 8.

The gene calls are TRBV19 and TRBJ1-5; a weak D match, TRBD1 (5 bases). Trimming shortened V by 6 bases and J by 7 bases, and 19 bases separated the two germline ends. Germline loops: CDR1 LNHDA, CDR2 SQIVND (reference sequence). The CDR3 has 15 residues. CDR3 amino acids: CASRRGGTVVQPQHF. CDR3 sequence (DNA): TGTGCCAGTAGGCGGGGGGGGACCGTCGTACAGCCCCAGCATTTT.